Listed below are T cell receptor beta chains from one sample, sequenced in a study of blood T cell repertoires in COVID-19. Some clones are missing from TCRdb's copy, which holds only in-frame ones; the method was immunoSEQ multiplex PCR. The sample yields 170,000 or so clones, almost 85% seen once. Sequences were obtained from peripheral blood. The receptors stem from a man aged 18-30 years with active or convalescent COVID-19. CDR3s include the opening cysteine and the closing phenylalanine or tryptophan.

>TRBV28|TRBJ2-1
CASSYLTGSYNEQFF
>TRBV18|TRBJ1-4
CASSPPARNEKLFF
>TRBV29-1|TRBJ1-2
CSVQENYGYTF
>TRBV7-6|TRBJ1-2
CASSFRGGPGYGYTF
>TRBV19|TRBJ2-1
CASRQGNNGQFF
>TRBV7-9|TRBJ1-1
CASWGGLVGNTEAFF
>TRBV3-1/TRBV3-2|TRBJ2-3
CASSRKGLAGGKDTQYF
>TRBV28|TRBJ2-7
CASSLGGSGSSYEQYF
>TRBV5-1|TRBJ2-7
CASSARATGGTSYEQYF
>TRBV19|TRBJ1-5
CASSIWLQGGQPQHF
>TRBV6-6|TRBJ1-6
CASSQVGGNSPLHF
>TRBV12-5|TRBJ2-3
CASGLQDTDTQYF
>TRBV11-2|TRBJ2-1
CASSNTRTAGNEQFF
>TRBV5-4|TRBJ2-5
CASSLAGAGGAAQYF
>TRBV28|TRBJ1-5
CASSLQGPPYSNQPQHF
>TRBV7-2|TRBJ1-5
CASSLHARGDQPQHF